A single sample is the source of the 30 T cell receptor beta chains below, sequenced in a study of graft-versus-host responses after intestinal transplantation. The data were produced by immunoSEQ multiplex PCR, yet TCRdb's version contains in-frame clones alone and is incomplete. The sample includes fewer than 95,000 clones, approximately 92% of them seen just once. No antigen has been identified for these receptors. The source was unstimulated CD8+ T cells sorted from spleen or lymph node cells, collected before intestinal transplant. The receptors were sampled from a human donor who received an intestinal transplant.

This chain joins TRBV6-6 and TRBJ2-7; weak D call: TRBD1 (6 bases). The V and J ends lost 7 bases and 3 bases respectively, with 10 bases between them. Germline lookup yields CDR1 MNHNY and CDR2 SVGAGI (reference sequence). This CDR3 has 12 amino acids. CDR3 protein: CASTGESYEQYF. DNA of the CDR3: TGTGCCAGCACAGGGGAGAGCTACGAGCAGTACTTC.

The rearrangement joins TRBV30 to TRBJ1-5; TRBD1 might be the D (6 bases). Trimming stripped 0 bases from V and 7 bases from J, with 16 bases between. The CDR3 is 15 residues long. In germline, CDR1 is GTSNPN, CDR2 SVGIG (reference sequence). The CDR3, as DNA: TGTGCCTGGAGTGTAGTGCGGGGGGCTAACCAGCCCCAGCATTTT. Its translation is CAWSVVRGANQPQHF.

Here the CDR3 reads CTSSQEPRAHNTGELFF. CDR3 bases: TGCACCAGCAGCCAAGAACCCAGGGCCCACAACACCGGGGAGCTGTTTTTT. V is TRBV1 and J is TRBJ2-2; the table assigns TRBD1, which was not confirmed against the DNA. TRBV1 is an annotated pseudogene. This CDR3 has 17 amino acids.

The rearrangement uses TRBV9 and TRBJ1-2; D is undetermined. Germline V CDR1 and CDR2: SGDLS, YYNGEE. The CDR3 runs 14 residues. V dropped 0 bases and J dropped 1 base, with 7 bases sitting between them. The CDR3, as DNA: TGTGCCAGCAGCGTAGGGCCGATTAACTATGGCTACACCTTC. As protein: CASSVGPINYGYTF.

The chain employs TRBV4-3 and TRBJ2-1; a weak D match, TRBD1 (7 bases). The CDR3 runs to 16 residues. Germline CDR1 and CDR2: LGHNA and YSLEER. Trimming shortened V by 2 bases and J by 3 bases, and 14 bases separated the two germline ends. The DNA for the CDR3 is TGCGCCAGCAGCCAATCCCCAGGGGGGAGCTACAATGAGCAGTTCTTC. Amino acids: CASSQSPGGSYNEQFF.

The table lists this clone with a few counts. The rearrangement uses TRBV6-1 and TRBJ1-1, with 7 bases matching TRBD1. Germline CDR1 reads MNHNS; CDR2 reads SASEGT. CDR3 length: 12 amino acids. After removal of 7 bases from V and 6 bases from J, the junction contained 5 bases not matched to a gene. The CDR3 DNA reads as TGTGCCAGCATCGGGACAGATCCTGAAGCTTTCTTT. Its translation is CASIGTDPEAFF.

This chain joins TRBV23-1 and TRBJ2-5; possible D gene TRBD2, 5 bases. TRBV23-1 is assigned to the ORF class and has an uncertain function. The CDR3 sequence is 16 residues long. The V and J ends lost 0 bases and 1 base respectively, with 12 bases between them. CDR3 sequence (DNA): TGCGCCAGCAGTCAATCTAGAGGGCTGCTCCAAGAGACCCAGTACTTC. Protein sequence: CASSQSRGLLQETQYF.

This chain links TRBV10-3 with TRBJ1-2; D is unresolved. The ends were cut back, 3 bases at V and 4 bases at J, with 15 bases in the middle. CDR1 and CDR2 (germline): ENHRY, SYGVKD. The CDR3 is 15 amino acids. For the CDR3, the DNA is TGTGCCATCAGTGATAGTCCGGGTTCTCTCTATGGCTACACCTTC. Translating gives CAISDSPGSLYGYTF.

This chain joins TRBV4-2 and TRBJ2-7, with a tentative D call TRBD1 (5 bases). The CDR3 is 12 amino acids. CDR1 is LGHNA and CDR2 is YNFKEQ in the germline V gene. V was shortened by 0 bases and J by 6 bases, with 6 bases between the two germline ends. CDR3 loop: CASSQEGVEQYF. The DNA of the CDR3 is TGTGCCAGCAGCCAAGAAGGGGTCGAGCAGTACTTC.

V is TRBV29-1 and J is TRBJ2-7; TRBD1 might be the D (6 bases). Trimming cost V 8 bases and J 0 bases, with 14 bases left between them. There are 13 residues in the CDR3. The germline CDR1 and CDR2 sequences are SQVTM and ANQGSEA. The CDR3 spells CSIKTGSSYEQYF. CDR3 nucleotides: TGCAGCATCAAAACAGGGAGCTCCTACGAGCAGTACTTC.

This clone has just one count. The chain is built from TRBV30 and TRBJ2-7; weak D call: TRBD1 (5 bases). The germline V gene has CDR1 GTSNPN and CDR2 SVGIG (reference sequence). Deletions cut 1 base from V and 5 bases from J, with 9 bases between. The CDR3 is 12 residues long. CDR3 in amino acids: CAWSDQGDEQYF. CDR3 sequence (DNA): TGTGCCTGGAGTGACCAGGGCGACGAGCAGTACTTC.

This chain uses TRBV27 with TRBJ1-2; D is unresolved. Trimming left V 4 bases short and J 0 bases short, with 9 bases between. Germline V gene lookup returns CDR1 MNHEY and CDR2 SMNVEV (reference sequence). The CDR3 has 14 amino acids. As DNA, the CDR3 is TGTGCCAGCAGTTCCTATTTAGCTAACTATGGCTACACCTTC. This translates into CASSSYLANYGYTF.

CDR3 nucleotide sequence: TGTGCCAGCAGCCCCGGCAGCGGGAGCTACGAGCAGTACTTC. It translates to CASSPGSGSYEQYF. The V gene is TRBV7-6, the J gene TRBJ2-7; TRBD2 matches at 8 bases. V was clipped by 5 bases and J by 3 bases; unmatched bases: 6. Germline assignment: CDR1 SGHVS and CDR2 FNYEAQ. The CDR3 sequence is 14 residues long.

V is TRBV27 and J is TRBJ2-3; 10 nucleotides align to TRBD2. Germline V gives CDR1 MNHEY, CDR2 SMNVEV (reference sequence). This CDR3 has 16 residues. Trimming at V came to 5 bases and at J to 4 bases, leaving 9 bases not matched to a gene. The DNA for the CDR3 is TGTGCCAGCAGTGGGGCTAGCGGGAGCTCGGCAGATACGCAGTATTTT. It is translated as CASSGASGSSADTQYF.

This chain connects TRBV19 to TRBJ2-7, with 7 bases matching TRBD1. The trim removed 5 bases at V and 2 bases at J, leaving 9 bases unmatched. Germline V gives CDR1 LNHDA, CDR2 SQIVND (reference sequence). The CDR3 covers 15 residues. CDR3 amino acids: CASSSYTGQPYEQYF. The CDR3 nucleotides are TGTGCCAGTAGTTCATATACGGGACAGCCCTACGAGCAGTACTTC.

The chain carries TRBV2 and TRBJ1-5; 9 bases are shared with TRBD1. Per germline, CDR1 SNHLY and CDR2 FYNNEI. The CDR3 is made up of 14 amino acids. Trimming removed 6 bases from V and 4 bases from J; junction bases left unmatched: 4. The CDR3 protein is CASRTGGTNQPQHF. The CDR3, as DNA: TGTGCCAGCAGGACAGGGGGTACTAATCAGCCCCAGCATTTT.

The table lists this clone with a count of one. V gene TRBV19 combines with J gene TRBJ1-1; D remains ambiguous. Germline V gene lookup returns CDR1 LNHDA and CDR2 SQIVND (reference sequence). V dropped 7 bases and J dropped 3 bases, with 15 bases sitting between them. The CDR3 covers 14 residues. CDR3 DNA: TGTGCCAGTACCTCGCGGGCGAAGGACACTGAAGCTTTCTTT. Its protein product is CASTSRAKDTEAFF.

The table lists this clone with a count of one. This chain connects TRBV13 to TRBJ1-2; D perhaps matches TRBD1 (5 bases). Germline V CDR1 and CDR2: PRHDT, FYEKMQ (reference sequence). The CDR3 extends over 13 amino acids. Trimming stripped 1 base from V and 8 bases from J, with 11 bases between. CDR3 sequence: CASSLVGDGGYTF. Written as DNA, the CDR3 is TGTGCCAGCAGCTTAGTAGGGGATGGAGGCTACACCTTC.

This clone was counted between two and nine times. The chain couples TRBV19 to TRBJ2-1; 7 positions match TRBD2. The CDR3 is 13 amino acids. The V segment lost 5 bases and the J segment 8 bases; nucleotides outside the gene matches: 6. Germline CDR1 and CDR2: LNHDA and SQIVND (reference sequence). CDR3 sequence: CASSWAGRDEQFF. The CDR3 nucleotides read TGTGCCAGTAGTTGGGCAGGGAGGGATGAGCAGTTCTTC.

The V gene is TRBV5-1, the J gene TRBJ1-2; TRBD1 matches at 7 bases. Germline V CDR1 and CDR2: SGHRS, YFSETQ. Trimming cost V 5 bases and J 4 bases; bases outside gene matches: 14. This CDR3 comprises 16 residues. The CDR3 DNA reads TGCGCCAGCAGTCCCTCCCCGGGACAGAACTTCTATGGCTACACCTTC. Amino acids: CASSPSPGQNFYGYTF.

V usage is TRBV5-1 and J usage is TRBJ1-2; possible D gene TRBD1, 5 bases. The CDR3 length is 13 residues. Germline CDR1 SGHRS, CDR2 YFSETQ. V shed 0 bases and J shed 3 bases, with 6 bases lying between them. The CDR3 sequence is CASSLEGDYGYTF. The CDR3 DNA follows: TGCGCCAGCAGCTTGGAAGGGGACTATGGCTACACCTTC.

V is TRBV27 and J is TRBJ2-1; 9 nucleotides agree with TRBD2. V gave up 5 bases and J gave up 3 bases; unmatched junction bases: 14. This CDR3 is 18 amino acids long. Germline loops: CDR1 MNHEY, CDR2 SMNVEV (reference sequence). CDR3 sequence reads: CASSPVLRGRAIYNEQFF. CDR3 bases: TGTGCCAGCAGTCCCGTCCTTCGCGGGAGGGCCATCTACAATGAGCAGTTCTTC.

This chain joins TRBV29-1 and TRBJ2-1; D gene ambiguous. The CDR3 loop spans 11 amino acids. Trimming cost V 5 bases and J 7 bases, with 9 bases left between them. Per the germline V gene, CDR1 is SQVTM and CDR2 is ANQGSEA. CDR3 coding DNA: TGCAGCGTTTCCCTCGAGAATGAGCAGTTCTTC. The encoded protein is CSVSLENEQFF.

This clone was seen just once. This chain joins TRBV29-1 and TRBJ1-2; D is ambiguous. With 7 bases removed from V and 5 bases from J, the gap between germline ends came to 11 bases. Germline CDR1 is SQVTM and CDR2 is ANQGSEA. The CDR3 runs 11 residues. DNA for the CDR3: TGCAGCGCGAGGAGAGGATATGGCTACACCTTC. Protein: CSARRGYGYTF.

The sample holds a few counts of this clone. The CDR3 spells CAWSVGQGNEAFF. The CDR3 DNA sequence: TGTGCCTGGAGTGTAGGGCAGGGGAATGAAGCTTTCTTT. The chain has TRBV30 and TRBJ1-1, with D possibly being TRBD1 (6 bases). Germline V gene data show CDR1 as GTSNPN and CDR2 as SVGIG (reference sequence). The CDR3 is 13 amino acids. Trimming took off 0 bases at V and 7 bases at J, with 12 bases between the two ends. The full variable domain, rest sourced from reference TRBV30 and TRBJ1-1, is SQTIHQWPATLVQPVGSPLSLECTVEGTSNPNLYWYRQAAGRGLQLLFYSVGIGQISSEVPQNLSASRPQDRQFILSSKKLLLSDSGFYLCAWSVGQGNEAFFGQGTRLTVV.

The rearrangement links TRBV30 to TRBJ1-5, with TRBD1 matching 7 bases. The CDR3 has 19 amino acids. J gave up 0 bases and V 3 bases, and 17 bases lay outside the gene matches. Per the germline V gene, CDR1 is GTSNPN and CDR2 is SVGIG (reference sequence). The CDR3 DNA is TGTGCCTGGAGCTCCACCTTACAGGGGAAAGGGGATAGCAATCAGCCCCAGCATTTT. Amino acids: CAWSSTLQGKGDSNQPQHF.

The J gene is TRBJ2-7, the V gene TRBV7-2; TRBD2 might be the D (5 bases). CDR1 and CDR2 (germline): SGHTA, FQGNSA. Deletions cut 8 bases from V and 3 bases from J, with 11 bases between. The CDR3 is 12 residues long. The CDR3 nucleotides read TGTGCCAGCGGTGAGGGCAGCTACGAGCAGTACTTC. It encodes CASGEGSYEQYF.

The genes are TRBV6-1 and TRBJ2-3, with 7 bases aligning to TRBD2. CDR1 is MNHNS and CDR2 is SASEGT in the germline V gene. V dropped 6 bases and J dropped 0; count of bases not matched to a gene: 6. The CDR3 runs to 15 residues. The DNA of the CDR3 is TGTGCCAGCAGGGACACTAGCGTAAGCACAGATACGCAGTATTTT. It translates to CASRDTSVSTDTQYF.

The CDR3 DNA follows: TGCGCCAGCAGCTTAAAAGTATCGGGCTCCTACAATGAGCAGTTCTTC. It codes for CASSLKVSGSYNEQFF. This sequence joins TRBV5-1 and TRBJ2-1; the D is unclear. Germline V gene sequence: CDR1 SGHRS, CDR2 YFSETQ. V was shortened by 2 bases and J by 0 bases, with 12 bases between the two germline ends. There are 16 residues in the CDR3.

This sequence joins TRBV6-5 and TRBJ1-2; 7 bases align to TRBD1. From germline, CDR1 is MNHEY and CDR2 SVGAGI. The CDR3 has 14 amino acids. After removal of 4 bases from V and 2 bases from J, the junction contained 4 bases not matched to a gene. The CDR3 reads CASSSTQGNYGYTF. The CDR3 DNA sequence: TGTGCCAGCAGTTCCACACAGGGGAACTATGGCTACACCTTC.